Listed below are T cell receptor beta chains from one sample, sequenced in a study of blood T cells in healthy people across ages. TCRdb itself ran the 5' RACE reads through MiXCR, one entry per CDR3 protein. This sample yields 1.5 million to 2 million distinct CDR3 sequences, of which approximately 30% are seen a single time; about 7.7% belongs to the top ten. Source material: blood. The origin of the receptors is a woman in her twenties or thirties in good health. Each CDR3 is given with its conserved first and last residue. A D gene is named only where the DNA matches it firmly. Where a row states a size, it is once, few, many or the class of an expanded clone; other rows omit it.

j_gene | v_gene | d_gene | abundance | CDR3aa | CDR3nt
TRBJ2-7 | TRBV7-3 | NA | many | CASSWTKYRGYEQYF | TGTGCCAGCAGCTGGACGAAGTATAGGGGCTACGAGCAGTACTTC
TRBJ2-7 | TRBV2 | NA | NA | CASRVSSNEQYF | TGTGCCAGTCGGGTCAGCTCTAACGAGCAGTACTTC
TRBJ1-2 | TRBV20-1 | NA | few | CSASNRVVLNYGYTF | TGCAGTGCTAGTAATCGAGTAGTCCTTAACTATGGCTACACCTTC
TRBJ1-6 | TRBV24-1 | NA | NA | CATRSTGNSPLHF | TGTGCCACCCGGAGTACGGGGAATTCACCCCTCCACTTT
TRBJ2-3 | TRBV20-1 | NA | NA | CSAWHRGTDTQYF | TGCAGTGCCTGGCACAGGGGCACAGATACGCAGTATTTT
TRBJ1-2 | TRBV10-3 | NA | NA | CATRGTDTNYGYTF | TGTGCCACCAGAGGGACCGACACTAACTATGGCTACACCTTC
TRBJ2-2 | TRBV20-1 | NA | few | CSARPSVVRDFANTGELFF | TGCAGTGCTAGACCCTCGGTCGTACGGGACTTCGCGAACACCGGGGAGCTGTTTTTT
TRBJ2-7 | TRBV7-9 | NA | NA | CASSPTGTGSPYEQYF | TGTGCCAGCAGCCCGACCGGGACGGGAAGCCCCTACGAGCAGTACTTC
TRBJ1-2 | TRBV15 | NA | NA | CAASRGGLVGYTF | TGTGCCGCCAGCAGAGGAGGGTTAGTCGGCTACACCTTC
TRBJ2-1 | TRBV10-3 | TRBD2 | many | CAISGLAGEWEQFF | TGTGCCATCAGCGGACTAGCGGGGGAGTGGGAGCAGTTCTTC
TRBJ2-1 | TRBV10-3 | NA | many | CAISDRDEQFF | TGTGCCATCAGTGACCGGGATGAGCAGTTCTTC
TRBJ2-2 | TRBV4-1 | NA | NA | CASSHPQFPGELFF | TGCGCCAGCAGCCATCCCCAGTTCCCCGGGGAGCTGTTTTTT
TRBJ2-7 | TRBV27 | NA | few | CASRGTSARFSYEQYF | TGTGCCAGCCGAGGGACTTCAGCACGATTCTCCTACGAGCAGTACTTC
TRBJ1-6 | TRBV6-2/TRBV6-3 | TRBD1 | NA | CANSGQGDNSPLHF | TGTGCCAACAGCGGACAGGGGGATAATTCACCCCTCCACTTT
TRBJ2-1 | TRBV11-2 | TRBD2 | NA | CASSKGLAGLYNEQFF | TGTGCCAGCAGCAAGGGACTAGCGGGATTGTACAATGAGCAGTTCTTC
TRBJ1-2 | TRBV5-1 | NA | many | CASSPGEGIVYTF | TGCGCCAGCAGCCCTGGAGAGGGTATCGTCTACACCTTC
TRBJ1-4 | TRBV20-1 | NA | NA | CSAGVREPGSEKLFF | TGCAGTGCTGGGGTTAGGGAGCCAGGAAGTGAAAAACTGTTTTTT
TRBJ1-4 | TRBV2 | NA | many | CASREGRDNEKLFF | TGTGCCAGCAGGGAGGGGAGAGATAATGAAAAACTGTTTTTT
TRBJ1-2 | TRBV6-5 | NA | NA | CASSYSVRVGYTF | TGTGCCAGCAGTTACTCAGTCAGAGTTGGCTACACCTTC
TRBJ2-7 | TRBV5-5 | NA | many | CASSFRGTHEQYF | TGTGCCAGCAGCTTCAGGGGAACCCACGAGCAGTACTTC
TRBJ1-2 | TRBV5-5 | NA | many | CASSPVVAGLANYGYTF | TGTGCCAGCAGCCCGGTGGTAGCTGGGTTAGCTAACTATGGCTACACCTTC
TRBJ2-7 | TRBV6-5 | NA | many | CASSKTNSYEQYF | TGTGCCAGCAGTAAGACTAACTCCTACGAGCAGTACTTC
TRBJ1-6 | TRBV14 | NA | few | CASSPRSYPYNSPLHF | TGTGCCAGCAGCCCCAGGTCTTATCCCTATAATTCGCCCCTCCACTTT
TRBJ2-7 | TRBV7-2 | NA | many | CASRGDLYEQYF | TGTGCCAGCAGGGGGGATTTATACGAGCAGTACTTC
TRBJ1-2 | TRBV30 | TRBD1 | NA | CAWSVRGLLGYGYTF | TGTGCCTGGAGTGTCAGGGGGCTATTAGGATATGGCTACACCTTC
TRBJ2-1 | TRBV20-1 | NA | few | CSARDRSGGTYNEQFF | TGCAGTGCTAGAGATCGGTCCGGGGGCACCTACAATGAGCAGTTCTTC
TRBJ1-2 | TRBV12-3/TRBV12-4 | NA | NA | CASTQGVGPRGYTF | TGTGCCAGCACGCAAGGTGTGGGCCCGAGAGGCTACACCTTC
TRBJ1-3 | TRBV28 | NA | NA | CASVQRGVNTIYF | TGTGCCAGTGTTCAACGGGGGGTAAACACCATATATTTT
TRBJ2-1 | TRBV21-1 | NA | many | CASSGTSDNEQFF | TGTGCCAGCAGTGGTACTAGTGACAATGAGCAGTTCTTC
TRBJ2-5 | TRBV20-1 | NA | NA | CSAPNLEKETQYF | TGCAGTGCCCCGAATTTAGAGAAAGAGACCCAGTACTTC
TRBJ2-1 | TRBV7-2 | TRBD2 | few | CASSLVGGGGAYNEQFF | TGTGCCAGCAGCTTAGTAGGCGGCGGGGGGGCCTACAATGAGCAGTTCTTC
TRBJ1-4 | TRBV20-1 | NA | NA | CSAGAGPISTNEKRFF | TGCAGTGCTGGGGCAGGGCCCATTTCAACTAATGAAAAACGGTTTTTT
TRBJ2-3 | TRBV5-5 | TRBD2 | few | CASSLVLASGGTDTQYF | TGTGCCAGCAGCTTGGTTTTGGCTAGCGGCGGGACAGATACGCAGTATTTT
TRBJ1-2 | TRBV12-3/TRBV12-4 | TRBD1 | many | CASSLRQGSNYGYTF | TGTGCCAGCAGCCTAAGACAGGGCTCTAACTATGGCTACACCTTC
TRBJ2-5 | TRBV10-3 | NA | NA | CAISESLAETQYF | TGTGCCATCAGTGAGTCTCTGGCCGAGACCCAGTACTTC
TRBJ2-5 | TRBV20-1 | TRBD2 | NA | CSARDNGLAGALGETQYF | TGCAGTGCTAGAGATAATGGACTAGCGGGGGCCCTAGGGGAGACCCAGTACTTC
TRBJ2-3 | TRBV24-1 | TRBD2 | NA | CATSEIAGGRTDTQYF | TGTGCCACCAGCGAGATAGCGGGGGGGCGGACAGATACGCAGTATTTT
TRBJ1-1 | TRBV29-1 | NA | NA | CSVSLLNTEAFF | TGCAGCGTTTCGTTATTGAACACTGAAGCTTTCTTT
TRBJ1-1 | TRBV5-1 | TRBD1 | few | CASSLRQGLSFMNTEAFF | TGCGCCAGCAGCCTCCGACAGGGCCTCTCGTTCATGAACACTGAAGCTTTCTTT
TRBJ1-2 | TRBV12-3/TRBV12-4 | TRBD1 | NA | CASRLDRGGDGYTF | TGTGCCAGCAGGCTAGACAGGGGAGGGGATGGCTACACCTTC
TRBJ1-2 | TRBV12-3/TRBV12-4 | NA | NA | CASRSGEGHTF | TGTGCCAGCAGGTCCGGGGAGGGCCACACCTTC
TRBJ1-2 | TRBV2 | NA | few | CASSEQSRLDGYTF | TGTGCCAGCAGTGAACAGTCCCGTTTAGATGGCTACACCTTC
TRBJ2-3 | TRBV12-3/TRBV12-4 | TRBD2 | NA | CASTLGGRKNEQYF | TGTGCCAGCACCCTGGGCGGGAGAAAAAATGAGCAGTATTTT
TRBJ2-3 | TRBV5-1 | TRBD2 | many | CASRAGDPTDTQYF | TGCGCCAGCAGAGCGGGAGACCCCACAGATACGCAGTATTTT
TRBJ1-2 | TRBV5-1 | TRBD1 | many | CASSPGQRGYTF | TGCGCCAGCAGCCCGGGACAGCGGGGCTACACCTTC
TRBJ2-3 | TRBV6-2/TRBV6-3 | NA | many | CASSSPLIVGDTQYF | TGTGCCAGCAGCTCCCCCCTTATCGTTGGAGATACGCAGTATTTT
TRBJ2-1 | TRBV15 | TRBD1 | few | CATSGPGQGAFEQFF | TGTGCCACCAGCGGGCCGGGACAGGGGGCATTTGAGCAGTTCTTC
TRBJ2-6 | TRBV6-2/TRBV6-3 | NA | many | CASRGSSARFLTF | TGTGCCAGCAGAGGCTCTAGCGCCCGCTTCCTGACTTTC
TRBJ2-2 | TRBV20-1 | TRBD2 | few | CSASEPGTSGNGELFF | TGCAGTGCTAGCGAACCCGGGACTAGCGGAAACGGGGAGCTGTTTTTT
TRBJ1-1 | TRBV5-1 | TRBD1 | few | CASSGTGDTEAFF | TGCGCCAGCAGCGGGACAGGGGACACTGAAGCTTTCTTT
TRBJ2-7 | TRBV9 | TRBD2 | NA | CASSGTSGSSEQYF | TGTGCCAGCAGTGGGACTAGCGGGAGTTCCGAGCAGTACTTC
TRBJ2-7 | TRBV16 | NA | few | CASSQSRRSYEQYF | TGTGCCAGCAGCCAATCCAGGCGGTCCTACGAGCAGTACTTC
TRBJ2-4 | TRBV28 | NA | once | CASSSPGQGTPYGQYF | TGTGCCAGCAGCTCCCCGGGCCAGGGAACTCCCTACGGGCAGTACTTC
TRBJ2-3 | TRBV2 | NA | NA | CASSELDLLADTQYF | TGTGCCAGCAGCGAACTAGATCTACTCGCAGATACGCAGTATTTT
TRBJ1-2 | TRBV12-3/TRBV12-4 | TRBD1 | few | CASTSLTGLRDYGYTF | TGTGCCAGCACATCGCTGACAGGGCTCCGTGACTATGGCTACACCTTC